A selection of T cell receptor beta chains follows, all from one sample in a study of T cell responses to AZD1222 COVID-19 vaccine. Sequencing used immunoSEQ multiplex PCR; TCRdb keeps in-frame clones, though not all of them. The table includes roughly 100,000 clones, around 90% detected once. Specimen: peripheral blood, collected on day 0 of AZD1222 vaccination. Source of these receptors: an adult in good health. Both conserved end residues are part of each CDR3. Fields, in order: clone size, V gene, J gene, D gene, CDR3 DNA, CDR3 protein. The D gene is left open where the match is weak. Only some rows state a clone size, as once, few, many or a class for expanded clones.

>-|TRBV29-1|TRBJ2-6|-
TGCAGCGTCCCGCTCACAGGCTCTGGGGCCAACGTCCTGACTTTC
CSVPLTGSGANVLTF
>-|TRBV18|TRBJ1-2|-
TGTGCCAGCTCACCACCCACCCTTAACTATGGCTACACCTTC
CASSPPTLNYGYTF
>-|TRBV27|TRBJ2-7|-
TGTGCCAGCAGCCGAGGCGGGTTTTCCTACGAGCAGTACTTC
CASSRGGFSYEQYF
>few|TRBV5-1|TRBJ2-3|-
TGCGCCAGCAGCTTGAGGCCGGGGTCAGATACGCAGTATTTT
CASSLRPGSDTQYF
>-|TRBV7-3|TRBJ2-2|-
TGTGCCAGCCAGCTACAGGGTGGAACCGGGGAGCTGTTTTTT
CASQLQGGTGELFF
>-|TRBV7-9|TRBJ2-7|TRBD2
TGTGCCAGCAGCTTATCCCGGCTAGCGGGAGGGGACTACGAGCAGTACTTC
CASSLSRLAGGDYEQYF
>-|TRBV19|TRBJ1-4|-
TGTGCCAGTAGTATAGGACACTCAACTAATGAAAAACTGTTTTTT
CASSIGHSTNEKLFF
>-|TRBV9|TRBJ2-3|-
TGTGCCAGCAGCGTAGGTCTAGTGGGTCCAGATACGCAGTATTTT
CASSVGLVGPDTQYF
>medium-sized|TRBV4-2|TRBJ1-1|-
TGTGCCAGCAGCCAAGATTTTGGATCGTCGAGGACTGAAGCTTTCTTT
CASSQDFGSSRTEAFF
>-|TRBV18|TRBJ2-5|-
TGTGCCAGCTCACCGGGGGAACTGCAAGAGACCCAGTACTTC
CASSPGELQETQYF
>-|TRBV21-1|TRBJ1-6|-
TGTGCCAGCGGGGCGGAACAGGGGTCACCCCTCCACTTT
CASGAEQGSPLHF
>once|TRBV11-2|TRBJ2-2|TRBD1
TGTGCCAGCGGGGACAGAGCGAACACCGGGGAGCTGTTTTTT
CASGDRANTGELFF
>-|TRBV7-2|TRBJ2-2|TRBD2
TGTGCCAGCAGCCTGGGACTAGCGCTCACCGGGGAGCTGTTTTTT
CASSLGLALTGELFF
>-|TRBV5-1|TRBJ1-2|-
TGCGCCAGCAGCTTGTGGGGGGCGCCCGGCTACACCTTC
CASSLWGAPGYTF
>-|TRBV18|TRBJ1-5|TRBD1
TGTGCCAGCTCACCCCCTGGACAGGGGGACAATCAGCCCCAGCATTTT
CASSPPGQGDNQPQHF
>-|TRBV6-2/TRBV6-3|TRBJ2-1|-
TGTGCCAGCAGTCTAACAACCGAGCAGTTCTTC
CASSLTTEQFF
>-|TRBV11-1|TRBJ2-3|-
TGTGCCAGCAGCTTAGTGTGGCGGACAGATACGCAGTATTTT
CASSLVWRTDTQYF
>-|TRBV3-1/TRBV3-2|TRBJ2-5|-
TGTGCCAGCAGCCATGCCGGAAGGGCCTCCGAGACCCAGTACTTC
CASSHAGRASETQYF
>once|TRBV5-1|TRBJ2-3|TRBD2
TGCGCCAGCACGACTAGCGGGAGCGCAGATACGCAGTATTTT
CASTTSGSADTQYF
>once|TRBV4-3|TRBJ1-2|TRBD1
TGCGCCAGCAGCCAAGATAGTGGGACAGCTGACCTAAACTATGGCTACACCTTC
CASSQDSGTADLNYGYTF
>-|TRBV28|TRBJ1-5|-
TGTGCCAGCAGTTTATTGGAGCAGTATAGCAATCAGCCCCAGCATTTT
CASSLLEQYSNQPQHF
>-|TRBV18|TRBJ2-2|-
TGTGCCAGCTCACCACCTCGGGGACTCAGGGCGAACACCGGGGAGCTGTTTTTT
CASSPPRGLRANTGELFF
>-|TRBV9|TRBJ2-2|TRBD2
TGTGCCAGCAGCGTACCAGCGGGAGTGGAGACCGGGGAGCTGTTTTTT
CASSVPAGVETGELFF
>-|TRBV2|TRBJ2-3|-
TGTGCCAGCAGTGGGACTTACACAGATACGCAGTATTTT
CASSGTYTDTQYF
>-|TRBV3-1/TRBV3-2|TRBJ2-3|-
TGTGCCAGCAGCCAATATCGCGTAGGGTCGGGAGATACGCAGTATTTT
CASSQYRVGSGDTQYF
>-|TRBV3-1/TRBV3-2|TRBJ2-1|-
TGTGCCAGCAGCCAAACGCAGGGTTCCTACAATGAGCAGTTCTTC
CASSQTQGSYNEQFF
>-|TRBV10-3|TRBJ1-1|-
TGTGCCATCACCACGGGGAGCACTGAAGCTTTCTTT
CAITTGSTEAFF
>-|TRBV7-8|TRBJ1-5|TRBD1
TGTGCCAACATCTTGACAGGGGAATTACGCAATCAGCCCCAGCATTTT
CANILTGELRNQPQHF
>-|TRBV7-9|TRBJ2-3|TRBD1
TGTGCCAGCAGCTTAGCGGTGGGACAGGGAACAGATACGCAGTATTTT
CASSLAVGQGTDTQYF
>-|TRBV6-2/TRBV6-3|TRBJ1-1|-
TGTGCCAGCAGTTACTCCCAGGGTTCTACTGAAGCTTTCTTT
CASSYSQGSTEAFF
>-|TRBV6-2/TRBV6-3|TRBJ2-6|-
TGTGCCAGCAGTATCGGGACGGGGACTGGGGCCAACGTCCTGACTTTC
CASSIGTGTGANVLTF
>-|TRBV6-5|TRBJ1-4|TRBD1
TGTGCCAGCAGTCCTACAGGGGGCTGGGAAAAACTGTTTTTT
CASSPTGGWEKLFF
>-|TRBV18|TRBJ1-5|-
TGTGCCAGCTCACCTAAGCGGGGTGGGGATCAGCCCCAGCATTTT
CASSPKRGGDQPQHF
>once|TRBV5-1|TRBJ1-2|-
TGCGCCAGCAGCTTGGATTTCCGGGGCTACACCTTC
CASSLDFRGYTF
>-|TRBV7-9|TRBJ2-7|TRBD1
TGTGCCACACAAGGTGGGGGACAGGGCCCCTACGAGCAGTACTTC
CATQGGGQGPYEQYF
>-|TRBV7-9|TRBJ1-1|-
TGTGCCAGCAGCTTAGGCGGGGATGAAGCTTTCTTT
CASSLGGDEAFF
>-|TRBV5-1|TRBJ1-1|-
TGCGCCAGCAGCCTGGGGGCGGCTGAAGCTTTCTTT
CASSLGAAEAFF
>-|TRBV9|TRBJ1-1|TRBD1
TGTGCCAGCAGCGTAGTGAGTGGGACAGGGGGCTTGTTGAACACTGAAGCTTTCTTT
CASSVVSGTGGLLNTEAFF
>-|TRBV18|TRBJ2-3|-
TGTGCCAGCTCACCACCGTCTACCCTCACAGATACGCAGTATTTT
CASSPPSTLTDTQYF
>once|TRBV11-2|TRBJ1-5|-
TGTGCCAGCAGCCCCCAGGGCAATCAGCCCCAGCATTTT
CASSPQGNQPQHF
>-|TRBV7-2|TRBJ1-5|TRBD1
TGTGCCAGCAGTCGGGACAGGGGTCAGCCCCAGCATTTT
CASSRDRGQPQHF
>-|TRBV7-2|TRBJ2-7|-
TGTGCCAGCAGCTTAGACGGAGTCCACGAGCAGTACTTC
CASSLDGVHEQYF
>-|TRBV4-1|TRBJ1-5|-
TGCGCCAGCAGCCAAGTATCCCGGGACCGTCTGCCCCAGCATTTT
CASSQVSRDRLPQHF
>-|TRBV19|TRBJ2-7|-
TGTGCCAGTAGCGCACAGGGCTTCTCCTACGAGCAGTACTTC
CASSAQGFSYEQYF
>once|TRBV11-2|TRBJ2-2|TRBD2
TGTGCCAGCAGCACAAGCGGGAGGACCGGGGAGCTGTTTTTT
CASSTSGRTGELFF
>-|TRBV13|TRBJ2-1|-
TGTGCCAGCAGCTTCCGGAGAAACAATGAGCAGTTCTTC
CASSFRRNNEQFF
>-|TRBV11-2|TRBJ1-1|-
TGTGCCAGCAGCTTATGGGGGCCTAACACTGAAGCTTTCTTT
CASSLWGPNTEAFF
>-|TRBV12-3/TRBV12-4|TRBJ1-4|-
TGTGCCAGCAGTTTGGTGGTAGATGAAAAACTGTTTTTT
CASSLVVDEKLFF
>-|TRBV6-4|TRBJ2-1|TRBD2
TGTGCCAGCAGTGAAGCGGGGGGCTCCTACAATGAGCAGTTCTTC
CASSEAGGSYNEQFF
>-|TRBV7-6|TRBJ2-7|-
TGTGCCAGCAGCTTAGTTCAGGGTAGCTACGAGCAGTACTTC
CASSLVQGSYEQYF
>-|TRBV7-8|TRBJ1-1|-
TGTGCCAGCAGCTTAGGGTCATTGGCAGCCAACACTGAAGCTTTCTTT
CASSLGSLAANTEAFF
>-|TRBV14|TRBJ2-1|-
TGTGCCAGCAGCCAAGCACTAGCTATCCCCGAGCAGTTCTTC
CASSQALAIPEQFF
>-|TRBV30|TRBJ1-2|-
TGTGCCTGGAGTGTTCCCCTCTATTTCAGGGCCGCGGGAGGCGGCTACACCTTC
CAWSVPLYFRAAGGGYTF
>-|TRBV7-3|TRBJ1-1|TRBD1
TGTGCCAGCAGCGGACAGGGGGTGGGCACTGAAGCTTTCTTT
CASSGQGVGTEAFF
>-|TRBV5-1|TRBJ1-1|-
TGCGCCAGCAGCCTAAAAGGGGACACTGAAGCTTTCTTT
CASSLKGDTEAFF
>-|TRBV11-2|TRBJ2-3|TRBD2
TGTGCCAGCAGTTCTAGCGGGGAAGATACGCAGTATTTT
CASSSSGEDTQYF
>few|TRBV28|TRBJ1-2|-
TGTGCCAGCGGGGGCTTTGAAGCCTATGGCTACACCTTC
CASGGFEAYGYTF
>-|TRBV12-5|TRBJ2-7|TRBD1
TGTGCTAGTGTTCCGTCAGGGGGCTCCTACGAGCAGTACTTC
CASVPSGGSYEQYF